The source of this T cell receptor beta chain is a study of cytomegalovirus exposure and HLA in healthy donors. Study in general: The Caucasian-associated ancestry cluster held roughly 80% of around 380 genotyped donors.

This clone was detected a few times. Its antigen is unidentified. Germline loops: CDR1 LGHNA, CDR2 YSLEER. V shed 3 bases, J shed 3 bases, and the junction held 8 bases outside the gene matches. This CDR3 has 17 residues. The PCR was carried out with 60 Vbeta primers and 13 Jbeta primers. Produced via immunoSEQ multiplex PCR; TCRdb's table is partial and in-frame only. This table holds 95,000 to 100,000 clones, roughly 80% found once. Study findings and constraints: Earlier analysis found most TCR beta V segments productive about 90% or about 30% of the time.

The chain joins TRBV4-3 to TRBJ1-5, with 10 bases lining up with TRBD1. The material sequenced was PBMCs. The TCR sequence derives from a man aged 35 to 55 in good health and CMV-seronegative. The CDR3 is CASSQDRDRGINQPQHF. In nucleotides, the CDR3 is TGCGCCAGCAGCCAGGACCGGGACAGGGGAATCAATCAGCCCCAGCATTTT.